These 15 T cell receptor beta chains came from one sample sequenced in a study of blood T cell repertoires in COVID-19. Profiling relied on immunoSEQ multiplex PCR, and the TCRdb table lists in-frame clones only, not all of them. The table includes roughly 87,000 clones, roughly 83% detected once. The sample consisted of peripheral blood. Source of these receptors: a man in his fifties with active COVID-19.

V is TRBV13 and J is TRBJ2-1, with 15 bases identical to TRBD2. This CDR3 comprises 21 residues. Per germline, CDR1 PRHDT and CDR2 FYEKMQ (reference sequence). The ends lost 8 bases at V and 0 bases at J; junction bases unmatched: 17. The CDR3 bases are TGTGCCAGCGGCACCCCAGGACTAGCGGGGGGGCCACCGAGCTCCTACAATGAGCAGTTCTTC. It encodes CASGTPGLAGGPPSSYNEQFF.

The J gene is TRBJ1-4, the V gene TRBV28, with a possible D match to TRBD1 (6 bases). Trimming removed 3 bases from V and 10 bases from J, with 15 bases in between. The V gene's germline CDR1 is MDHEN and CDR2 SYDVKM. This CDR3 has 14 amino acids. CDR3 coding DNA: TGTGCCAGCAGTTTTTCAGGGGAAATGGGAAAACTGTTTTTT. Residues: CASSFSGEMGKLFF. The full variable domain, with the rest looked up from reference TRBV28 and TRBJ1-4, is DVKVTQSSRYLVKRTGEKVFLECVQDMDHENMFWYRQDPGLGLRLIYFSYDVKMKEKGDIPEGYSVSREKKERFSLILESASTNQTSMYLCASSFSGEMGKLFFGSGTQLSVL.

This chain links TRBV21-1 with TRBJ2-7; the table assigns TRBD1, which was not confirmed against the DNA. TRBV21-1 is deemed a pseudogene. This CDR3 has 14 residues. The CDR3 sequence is CASSIKGPSYEQYF. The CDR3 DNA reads TGTGCCAGCAGCATCAAGGGGCCATCCTACGAGCAGTACTTC.

CDR3 loop: CASGDSYEQYF. The CDR3 bases are TGTGCCAGCGGGGACAGTTACGAGCAGTACTTC. The V call is TRBV27, the J call TRBJ2-7; 7 bases match TRBD1. Trimming took 8 bases from V and 4 from J; bases not matched to a gene: 2. CDR1 is MNHEY and CDR2 is SMNVEV in the germline V gene (reference sequence). The CDR3 consists of 11 residues.

The CDR3 loop is CASSSRTRAPYNEQFF. CDR3 bases: TGTGCCAGCAGCTCAAGGACGAGGGCCCCTTACAATGAGCAGTTCTTC. The chain couples TRBV7-2 to TRBJ2-1; D may be TRBD2 (5 bases). With 4 bases removed from V and 4 bases from J, the gap between germline ends came to 17 bases. This CDR3 comprises 16 residues. Germline CDR1 reads SGHTA; CDR2 reads FQGNSA.

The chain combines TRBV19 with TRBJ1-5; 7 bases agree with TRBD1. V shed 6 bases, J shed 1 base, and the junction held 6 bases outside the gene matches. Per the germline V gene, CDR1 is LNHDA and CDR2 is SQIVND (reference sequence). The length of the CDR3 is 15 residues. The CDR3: CASSTQGYSNQPQHF. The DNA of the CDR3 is TGTGCCAGTAGCACACAGGGGTACAGCAATCAGCCCCAGCATTTT. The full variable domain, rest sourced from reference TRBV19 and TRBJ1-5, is DGGITQSPKYLFRKEGQNVTLSCEQNLNHDAMYWYRQDPGQGLRLIYYSQIVNDFQKGDIAEGYSVSREKKESFPLTVTSAQKNPTAFYLCASSTQGYSNQPQHFGDGTRLSIL.

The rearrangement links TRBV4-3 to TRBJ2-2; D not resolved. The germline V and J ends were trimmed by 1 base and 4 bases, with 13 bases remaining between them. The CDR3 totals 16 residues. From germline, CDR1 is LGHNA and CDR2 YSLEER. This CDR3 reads CASSQGLLAITGELFF. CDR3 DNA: TGCGCCAGCAGCCAAGGACTCCTCGCTATCACCGGGGAGCTGTTTTTT.

In DNA form, the CDR3 reads TGTGCCAGCAGCCCGCAGGGTTGGTCTGAAAAACTGTTTTTT. Translation: CASSPQGWSEKLFF. This sequence joins TRBV7-2 and TRBJ1-4; D may be TRBD1 (5 bases). Germline CDR1 and CDR2: SGHTA and FQGNSA. The CDR3 is made up of 14 amino acids. The V end was cut by 5 bases, the J end by 7 bases, with 14 bases between.

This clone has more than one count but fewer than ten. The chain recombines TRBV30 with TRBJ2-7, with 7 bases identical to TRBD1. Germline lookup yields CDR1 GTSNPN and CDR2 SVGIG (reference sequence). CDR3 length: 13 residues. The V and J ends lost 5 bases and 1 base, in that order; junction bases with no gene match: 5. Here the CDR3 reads CAWVTGESYEQYF. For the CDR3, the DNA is TGTGCCTGGGTCACAGGGGAATCCTACGAGCAGTACTTC.

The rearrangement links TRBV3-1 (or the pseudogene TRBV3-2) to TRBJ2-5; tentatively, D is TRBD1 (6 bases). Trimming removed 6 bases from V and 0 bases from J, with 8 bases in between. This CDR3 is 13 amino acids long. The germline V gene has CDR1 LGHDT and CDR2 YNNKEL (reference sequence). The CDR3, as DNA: TGTGCCAGCAGTACAGGGTACCAAGAGACCCAGTACTTC. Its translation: CASSTGYQETQYF.

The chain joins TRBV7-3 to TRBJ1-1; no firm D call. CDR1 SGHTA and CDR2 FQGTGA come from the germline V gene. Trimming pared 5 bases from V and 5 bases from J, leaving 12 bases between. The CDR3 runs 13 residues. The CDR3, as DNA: TGTGCCAGCAGCCCTTACGGTTTTACTGAAGCTTTCTTT. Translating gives CASSPYGFTEAFF.

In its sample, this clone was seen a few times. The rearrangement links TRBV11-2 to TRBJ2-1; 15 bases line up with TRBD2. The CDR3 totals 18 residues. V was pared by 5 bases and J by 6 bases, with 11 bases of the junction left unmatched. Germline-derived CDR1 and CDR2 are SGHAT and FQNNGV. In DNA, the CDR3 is TGTGCCAGCAGCCCCGGGACTAGCGGGAGGCTCTACCGCAATGAGCAGTTCTTC. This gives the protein CASSPGTSGRLYRNEQFF.

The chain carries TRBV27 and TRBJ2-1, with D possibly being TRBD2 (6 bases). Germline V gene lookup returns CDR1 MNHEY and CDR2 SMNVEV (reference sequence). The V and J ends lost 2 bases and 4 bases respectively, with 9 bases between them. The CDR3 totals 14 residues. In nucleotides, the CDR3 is TGTGCCAGCAGTTTAGGCGGGACTTACAATGAGCAGTTCTTC. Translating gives CASSLGGTYNEQFF.

The CDR3 coding sequence is TGTGCCAGCAGCCAATCGTTAACAGGGGAGGGGGCCAACGTCCTGACTTTC. Translated, it gives CASSQSLTGEGANVLTF. The chain combines TRBV16 with TRBJ2-6; TRBD1 matches 7 bases. The CDR3 covers 17 residues. Germline CDR1 is KGHSY and CDR2 is FQNENV. The V gene end was trimmed by 0 bases and the J gene end by 4 bases; junction bases not matched to a gene: 6.

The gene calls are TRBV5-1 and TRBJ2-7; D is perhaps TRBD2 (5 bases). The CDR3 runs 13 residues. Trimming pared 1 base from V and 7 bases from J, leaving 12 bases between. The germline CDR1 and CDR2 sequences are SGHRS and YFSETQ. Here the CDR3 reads CASSLIVTGEQYF. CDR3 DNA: TGCGCCAGCAGCTTGATCGTTACGGGAGAGCAGTACTTC.